Sequencing of this TCR beta chain was carried out in a study of post-analysis software for immune sequencing data. Background on the study: Relapsing-remitting, secondary progressive and progressive-relapsing forms made up the multiple sclerosis disease courses. Points from the study as a whole: In patients, TRBV5-6, TRBV5-1 and TRBV20-1 belonged to roughly five TRBV segments found more frequently than in controls. Significantly decreased normalized Chao1 diversity was recorded for multiple sclerosis patients relative to controls.

V lost 2 bases to trimming and J lost 5 bases; unmatched junction nucleotides: 4. This CDR3 contains 15 residues. CDR1 and CDR2 (germline): MNHEY, SVGAGI. This clonotype showed up just a few times. Its target is not known. Libraries were made from TCR beta cDNA, and they carried unique molecular identifiers. Between roughly 1 and 10 million T cells gave rise to roughly 0.5 million cDNA molecules. A single record per CDR3 protein comes from TCRdb applying MiXCR to the PCR reads. This table holds 450,000 to 650,000 distinct CDR3 sequences, about 40% found once. The genes are TRBV6-5 and TRBJ2-3, with TRBD2 matching over 10 bases. What was sequenced was blood. This sequence was found in a girl under 18 with multiple sclerosis. CDR3 residues: CASSYRAGGGDTQYF. The CDR3 DNA is TGTGCCAGCAGTTACAGAGCGGGGGGGGGAGATACGCAGTATTTT.